This T cell receptor (beta chain) was sequenced for a study of CD8 T cells in Susac syndrome. When the RNA was reverse transcribed, random hexamers were used with an input of about 0.45 to 1 ug. An immunoSEQ multiplex PCR amplified TCR beta CDR3 over 54 Vbeta and 13 Jbeta. TCRdb re-called the immunoSEQ multiplex PCR reads through MiXCR, storing one row per CDR3 protein. Of about 140,000 distinct CDR3 sequences listed, 94% are singletons. In blood CD8+ and CD4+ T cells, TCR beta underwent sequencing. TEMRA cells were FACS-enriched and CD8+ and CD4+ T cells negatively isolated. On this clonotype: What it recognizes is unknown.

This CDR3 is 13 amino acids long. Germline CDR1 SQVTM, CDR2 ANQGSEA. V lost 6 bases to trimming and J lost 2 bases; unmatched junction nucleotides: 6. General observations from the study: As the study acknowledged, the number of individuals in its TCR sequencing and HLA analysis was relatively small.

This receptor was obtained from a human donor in good health. V usage is TRBV29-1 and J usage is TRBJ2-7, with 8 bases identical to TRBD1. Source material: CD8+ T cells from PBMCs. CDR3 sequence (DNA): TGCAGCGTGGTAGCACAGGGGGCCTACGAGCAGTACTTC. Its protein product is CSVVAQGAYEQYF.